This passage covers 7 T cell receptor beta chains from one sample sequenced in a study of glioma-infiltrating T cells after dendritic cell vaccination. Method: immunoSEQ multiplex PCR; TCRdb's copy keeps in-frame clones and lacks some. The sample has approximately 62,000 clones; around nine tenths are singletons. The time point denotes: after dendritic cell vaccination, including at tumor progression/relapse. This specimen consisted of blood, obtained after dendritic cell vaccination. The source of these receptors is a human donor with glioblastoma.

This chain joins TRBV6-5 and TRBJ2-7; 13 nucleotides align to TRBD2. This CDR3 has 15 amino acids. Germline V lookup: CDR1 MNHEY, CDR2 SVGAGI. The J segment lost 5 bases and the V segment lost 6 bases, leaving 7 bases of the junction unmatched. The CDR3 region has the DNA TGTGCCAGCAGGCGGCCCGGGACTAGCGGGAACGAGCAGTACTTC. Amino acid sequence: CASRRPGTSGNEQYF.

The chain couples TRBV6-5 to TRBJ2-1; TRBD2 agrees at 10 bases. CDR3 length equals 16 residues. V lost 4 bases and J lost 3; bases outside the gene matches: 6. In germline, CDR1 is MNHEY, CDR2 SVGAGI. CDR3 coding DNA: TGTGCCAGCAGTTCGCGTCTAGCGGGGGACTACAATGAGCAGTTCTTC. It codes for CASSSRLAGDYNEQFF.

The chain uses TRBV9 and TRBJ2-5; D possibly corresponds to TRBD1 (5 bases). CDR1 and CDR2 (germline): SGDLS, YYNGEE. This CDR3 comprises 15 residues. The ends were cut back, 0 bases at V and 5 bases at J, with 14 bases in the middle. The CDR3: CASSVAPTVRETQYF. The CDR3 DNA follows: TGTGCCAGCAGCGTAGCTCCGACAGTCCGCGAGACCCAGTACTTC.

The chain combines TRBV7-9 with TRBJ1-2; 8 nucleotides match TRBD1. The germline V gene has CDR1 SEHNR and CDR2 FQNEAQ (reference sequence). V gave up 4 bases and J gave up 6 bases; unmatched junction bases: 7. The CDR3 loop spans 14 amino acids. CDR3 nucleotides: TGTGCCAGCAGCTCAGAAGCCAGGGGGCATGGCTACACCTTC. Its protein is CASSSEARGHGYTF.

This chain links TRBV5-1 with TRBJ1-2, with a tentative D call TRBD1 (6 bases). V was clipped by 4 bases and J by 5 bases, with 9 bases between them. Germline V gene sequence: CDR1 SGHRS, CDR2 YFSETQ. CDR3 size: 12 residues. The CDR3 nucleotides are TGCGCCAGCAGCGGACAGATTTATGGCTACACCTTC. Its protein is CASSGQIYGYTF.

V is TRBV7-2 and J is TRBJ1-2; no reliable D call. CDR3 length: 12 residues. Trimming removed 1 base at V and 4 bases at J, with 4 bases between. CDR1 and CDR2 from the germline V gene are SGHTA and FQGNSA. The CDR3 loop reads CASSLDIYGYTF. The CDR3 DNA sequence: TGTGCCAGCAGCTTAGACATCTATGGCTACACCTTC.

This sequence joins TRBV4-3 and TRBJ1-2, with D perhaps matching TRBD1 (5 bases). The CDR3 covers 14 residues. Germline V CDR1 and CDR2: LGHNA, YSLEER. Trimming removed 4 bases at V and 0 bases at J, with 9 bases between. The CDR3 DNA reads TGCGCCAGCAGCCCGACAGCTACTAACTATGGCTACACCTTC. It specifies CASSPTATNYGYTF.